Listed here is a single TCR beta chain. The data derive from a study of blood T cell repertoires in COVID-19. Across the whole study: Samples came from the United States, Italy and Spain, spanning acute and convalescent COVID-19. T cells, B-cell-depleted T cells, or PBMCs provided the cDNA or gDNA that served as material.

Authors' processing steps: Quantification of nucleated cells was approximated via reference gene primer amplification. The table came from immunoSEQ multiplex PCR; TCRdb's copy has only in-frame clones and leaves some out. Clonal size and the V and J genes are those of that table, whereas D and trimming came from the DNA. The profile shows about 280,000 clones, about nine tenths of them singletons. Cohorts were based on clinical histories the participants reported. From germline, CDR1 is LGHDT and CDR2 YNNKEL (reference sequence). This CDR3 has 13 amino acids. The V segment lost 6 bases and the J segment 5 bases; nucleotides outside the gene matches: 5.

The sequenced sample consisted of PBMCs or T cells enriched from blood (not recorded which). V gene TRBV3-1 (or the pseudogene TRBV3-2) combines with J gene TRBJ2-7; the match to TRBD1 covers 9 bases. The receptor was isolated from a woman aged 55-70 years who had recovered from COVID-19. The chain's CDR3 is CASRGQGNDEQYF. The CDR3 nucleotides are TGTGCCAGCAGGGGACAGGGTAACGACGAGCAGTACTTC.